These 25 T cell receptor beta chains were sequenced from one sample in a study of blood T cell repertoires in COVID-19. Assay: immunoSEQ multiplex PCR; the TCRdb copy retains only in-frame clones and omits some. The table lists about 50,000 clones, approximately 90% of them singletons. Sample: peripheral blood. Source of these receptors: a woman of 80 years or more with acute or convalescent COVID-19.

J is TRBJ2-1 and V is TRBV21-1; the table gives TRBD1 as D, unverified against the DNA. TRBV21-1 is a known pseudogene. The CDR3 sequence is 16 residues long. Here the CDR3 DNA reads TGTGCCAGCAGCAAACCACAGGGACCGGCCGACAATGAGCAGTTCTTC. It encodes CASSKPQGPADNEQFF.

The chain joins TRBV19 to TRBJ2-1; D perhaps matches TRBD2 (6 bases). V was trimmed by 3 bases and J by 11 bases, leaving 8 bases between them. Germline V gene lookup returns CDR1 LNHDA and CDR2 SQIVND (reference sequence). The length of the CDR3 is 11 residues. CDR3 region: CASSIGLQQFF. The CDR3 DNA reads TGTGCCAGTAGTATTGGACTACAGCAGTTCTTC. The full variable domain, completed using reference TRBV19 and TRBJ2-1, is DGGITQSPKYLFRKEGQNVTLSCEQNLNHDAMYWYRQDPGQGLRLIYYSQIVNDFQKGDIAEGYSVSREKKESFPLTVTSAQKNPTAFYLCASSIGLQQFFGPGTRLTVL.

This clone appeared a few times. The chain uses TRBV6-5 and TRBJ2-2; 8 nucleotides align to TRBD1. The V segment lost 8 bases and the J segment 6 bases; nucleotides outside the gene matches: 8. The germline V gene has CDR1 MNHEY and CDR2 SVGAGI. The CDR3 is made up of 14 amino acids. The CDR3: CASESRGQSGELFF. The CDR3 DNA is TGTGCCAGCGAGTCCAGGGGGCAATCCGGGGAGCTGTTTTTT.

The chain employs TRBV28 and TRBJ1-6; D perhaps matches TRBD1 (5 bases). With 6 bases removed from V and 7 bases from J, the gap between germline ends came to 16 bases. The CDR3 extends over 15 amino acids. Germline V CDR1 and CDR2: MDHEN, SYDVKM. CDR3 region: CASSRLQGGNSPLHF. The CDR3 nucleotides are TGTGCCAGCAGCAGACTCCAGGGAGGGAATTCACCCCTCCACTTT.

This chain joins TRBV6-5 and TRBJ2-1, with 9 bases aligning to TRBD2. CDR1 and CDR2 from the germline V gene are MNHEY and SVGAGI. Trimming at V came to 6 bases and at J to 7 bases, leaving 7 bases not matched to a gene. This CDR3 is built from 14 residues. The CDR3 spells CASRRKRGENEQFF. DNA for the CDR3: TGTGCCAGCAGGAGGAAGCGGGGGGAAAATGAGCAGTTCTTC.

The chain links TRBV18 to TRBJ2-3, with D hard to call. V gave up 0 bases and J gave up 4 bases, with 8 bases separating them. Germline CDR1 is KGHSH and CDR2 is LQKENI. This CDR3 spans 14 amino acids. CDR3 protein: CASSPPVVPDTQYF. The CDR3 DNA reads TGTGCCAGCTCACCACCGGTAGTCCCAGATACGCAGTATTTT.

The rearrangement joins TRBV20-1 to TRBJ1-1; perhaps TRBD1 as D (5 bases). The V gene's germline CDR1 is DFQATT and CDR2 SNEGSKA (reference sequence). The V end was cut by 1 base, the J end by 8 bases, with 8 bases between. The CDR3 length is 11 residues. CDR3 amino acids: CSARGRTEAFF. The CDR3 DNA is TGCAGTGCTAGAGGCAGGACAGAAGCTTTCTTT.

The chain recombines TRBV28 with TRBJ1-2; 7 bases map to TRBD1. The CDR3 is made up of 14 amino acids. J gave up 7 bases and V 6 bases, and 11 bases lay outside the gene matches. CDR1 is MDHEN and CDR2 is SYDVKM in the germline V gene. The CDR3 nucleotides read TGTGCCAGCAGCCTAGGACAGGCAGGCTCTGGCTACACCTTC. Translating it yields CASSLGQAGSGYTF.

The chain carries TRBV5-1 and TRBJ2-3; D may be TRBD2 (6 bases). CDR3 length equals 16 residues. Germline CDR1 and CDR2: SGHRS and YFSETQ. V was clipped by 2 bases and J by 2 bases, with 15 bases between them. The CDR3 protein is CASSLPGTRHTDTQYF. The CDR3 nucleotides read TGCGCCAGCAGCTTACCCGGGACTCGACACACAGATACGCAGTATTTT.

The chain joins TRBV3-1 (or the pseudogene TRBV3-2) to TRBJ1-1; 8 bases match TRBD1. Germline trimming cut 8 bases from V and 1 base from J; bases unmatched to any gene: 0. CDR3 size: 12 residues. Germline loops: CDR1 LGHDT, CDR2 YNNKEL (reference sequence). The CDR3 nucleotides are TGTGCCAGCGGGACAGGGAACACTGAAGCTTTCTTT. Translation: CASGTGNTEAFF.

This clone has just a few counts. This chain links TRBV21-1 with TRBJ1-2. TRBV21-1 is designated a pseudogene. The CDR3 sequence is 16 residues long. CDR3 in DNA: TGTGCCAGCAAGGTCCGGGGGTACAGCGAGAACTATGGCTACACCTTC. This encodes CASKVRGYSENYGYTF.

The J gene is TRBJ1-1, the V gene TRBV20-1; D is unclear. This CDR3 has 13 residues. The V end lost 5 bases, the J end lost 7 bases, and 17 bases lay between the germline ends. CDR1 and CDR2 (germline): DFQATT, SNEGSKA (reference sequence). Here the CDR3 reads CSARGGRNGEAFF. In nucleotides, the CDR3 is TGCAGTGCTCGTGGAGGGCGGAATGGTGAAGCTTTCTTT.

This clone showed up just a few times. The V call is TRBV6-5, the J call TRBJ1-3; D is possibly TRBD1 (5 bases). Trimming pared 6 bases from V and 8 bases from J, leaving 14 bases between. Germline lookup yields CDR1 MNHEY and CDR2 SVGAGI. The CDR3 covers 13 residues. CDR3 bases: TGTGCCAGCAGGCCAGGGAGGTGGGACACCATATATTTT. The encoded protein is CASRPGRWDTIYF.

This clone was seen a handful of times. The J gene is TRBJ1-2, the V gene TRBV19; 10 positions match TRBD1. CDR1 LNHDA and CDR2 SQIVND come from the germline V gene (reference sequence). The V and J ends lost 6 bases and 3 bases, in that order; junction bases with no gene match: 13. The CDR3 is made up of 17 amino acids. The CDR3 DNA is TGTGCCAGTAGCCCGGGGACAGGGGCCTTGAAGGACTATGGCTACACCTTC. Translating it yields CASSPGTGALKDYGYTF.

The rearrangement uses TRBV2 and TRBJ1-2; possibly TRBD1 for D (6 bases). Germline V gives CDR1 SNHLY, CDR2 FYNNEI. The CDR3 extends over 14 amino acids. The V gene lost 4 bases and the J gene lost 8 bases, with 17 bases spanning the gap. The CDR3 region has the DNA TGTGCCAGCAGTGGACAGGACCTTGGGGGCGGCTACACCTTC. It translates to CASSGQDLGGGYTF.

This clone was counted once. The V gene is TRBV29-1, the J gene TRBJ2-3; perhaps TRBD1 as D (5 bases). CDR1 and CDR2 from the germline V gene are SQVTM and ANQGSEA. Trimming left V 4 bases short and J 1 base short, with 9 bases between. CDR3 length: 13 amino acids. CDR3 in DNA: TGCAGCGTTGGTCAAGGGGGCACAGATACGCAGTATTTT. This translates into CSVGQGGTDTQYF.

The rearrangement joins TRBV24-1 to TRBJ2-7; 7 positions match TRBD1. The CDR3 sequence is 12 residues long. In germline, CDR1 is KGHDR, CDR2 SFDVKD. After removal of 7 bases from V and 7 bases from J, the junction contained 6 bases not matched to a gene. CDR3 amino acids: CATSGTENEQYF. DNA for the CDR3: TGTGCCACCAGCGGGACAGAGAATGAGCAGTACTTC.

The table lists this clone with a count of one. The CDR3: CASSLSGGYNEQFF. As DNA, the CDR3 is TGTGCCAGCAGTTTATCCGGGGGCTACAATGAGCAGTTCTTC. The rearrangement uses TRBV28 and TRBJ2-1; maybe TRBD2 (6 bases). V gave up 1 base and J gave up 3 bases, with 7 bases separating them. CDR3 length: 14 amino acids. Germline V gene lookup returns CDR1 MDHEN and CDR2 SYDVKM.

The chain recombines TRBV10-3 with TRBJ2-7, with TRBD1 matching over 7 bases. This CDR3 contains 16 residues. Germline CDR1 reads ENHRY; CDR2 reads SYGVKD. Trimming took 11 bases from V and 0 from J; bases not matched to a gene: 16. The CDR3: CAARSDRVGNSYEQYF. The CDR3 region has the DNA TGTGCCGCGCGCTCAGACAGGGTCGGAAACTCCTACGAGCAGTACTTC.

The chain has TRBV10-1 and TRBJ2-7; tentatively, D is TRBD1 (6 bases). CDR1 WNHNN and CDR2 SYGVQD come from the germline V gene (reference sequence). The CDR3 extends over 14 amino acids. The germline V and J ends were trimmed by 5 bases and 5 bases, with 16 bases remaining between them. In DNA, the CDR3 is TGCGCCAGCAGTACCGGACAGAGCCCCCACGAGCAGTACTTC. This encodes CASSTGQSPHEQYF.

The CDR3 DNA follows: TGTGCCAGCAGCCGTGCGGGGGTTAGCACCGGGGAGCTGTTTTTT. Translated, it gives CASSRAGVSTGELFF. J is TRBJ2-2 and V is TRBV7-9; 7 nucleotides match TRBD2. The CDR3 totals 15 residues. V shed 5 bases, J shed 4 bases, and the junction held 7 bases outside the gene matches. The germline V gene has CDR1 SEHNR and CDR2 FQNEAQ (reference sequence).

The J gene is TRBJ2-1, the V gene TRBV2, with 7 positions matching TRBD2. The germline CDR1 and CDR2 sequences are SNHLY and FYNNEI. J gave up 7 bases and V 2 bases, and 8 bases lay outside the gene matches. The CDR3 runs to 15 residues. The chain's CDR3 is CASSEMGGSGNEQFF. CDR3 nucleotides: TGTGCCAGCAGTGAAATGGGGGGGTCCGGGAATGAGCAGTTCTTC. Full variable domain (remainder filled in from reference TRBV2 and TRBJ2-1): EPEVTQTPSHQVTQMGQEVILRCVPISNHLYFYWYRQILGQKVEFLVSFYNNEISEKSEIFDDQFSVERPDGSNFTLKIRSTKLEDSAMYFCASSEMGGSGNEQFFGPGTRLTVL.

This clone was recorded once. The rearrangement joins TRBV3-1 (or the pseudogene TRBV3-2) to TRBJ2-5; 10 nucleotides agree with TRBD2. V lost 3 bases, J lost 3 bases, and 13 bases stayed unmatched. Per the germline V gene, CDR1 is LGHDT and CDR2 is YNNKEL (reference sequence). The CDR3 is 18 residues long. In DNA form, the CDR3 reads TGTGCCAGCAGCCAGACCGGGACTAGCGTGGTGGGGGAAGAGACCCAGTACTTC. Amino acid sequence: CASSQTGTSVVGEETQYF.

The chain has TRBV19 and TRBJ2-6, with 7 nucleotides matching TRBD1. Germline V gene sequence: CDR1 LNHDA, CDR2 SQIVND (reference sequence). There are 14 residues in the CDR3. V gave up 7 bases and J gave up 4 bases; unmatched junction bases: 4. The CDR3, as DNA: TGTGCCAGTAACACAGGGGCCGGGGCCAACGTCCTGACTTTC. It codes for CASNTGAGANVLTF. The full variable domain, rest sourced from reference TRBV19 and TRBJ2-6, is DGGITQSPKYLFRKEGQNVTLSCEQNLNHDAMYWYRQDPGQGLRLIYYSQIVNDFQKGDIAEGYSVSREKKESFPLTVTSAQKNPTAFYLCASNTGAGANVLTFGAGSRLTVL.

The chain uses TRBV5-1 and TRBJ1-1; D not resolved. Germline V gene sequence: CDR1 SGHRS, CDR2 YFSETQ. The CDR3 consists of 14 residues. V dropped 0 bases and J dropped 0 bases, with 6 bases sitting between them. DNA of the CDR3: TGCGCCAGCAGCTTGGAGCCACTGAACACTGAAGCTTTCTTT. Translated, it gives CASSLEPLNTEAFF.